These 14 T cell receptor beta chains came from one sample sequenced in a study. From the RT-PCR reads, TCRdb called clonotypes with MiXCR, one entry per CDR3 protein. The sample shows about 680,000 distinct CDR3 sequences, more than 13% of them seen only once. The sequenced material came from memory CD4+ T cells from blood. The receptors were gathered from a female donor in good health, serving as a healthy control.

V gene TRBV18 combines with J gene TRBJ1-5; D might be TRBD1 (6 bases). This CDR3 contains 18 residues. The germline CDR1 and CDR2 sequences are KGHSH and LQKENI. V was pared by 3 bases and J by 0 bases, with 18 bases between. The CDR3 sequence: CASSPTGNPLYSNQPQHF. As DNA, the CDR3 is TGTGCCAGCTCACCGACAGGCAACCCCCTCTATAGCAATCAGCCCCAGCATTTT.

CDR3 bases: TGCAGTGCTAGACCCACAACGGGGGGGAGTTCCTACGAGCAGTACTTC. It yields the protein CSARPTTGGSSYEQYF. This chain uses TRBV20-1 with TRBJ2-7, with TRBD2 matching over 8 bases. This CDR3 region has 16 residues. Per germline, CDR1 DFQATT and CDR2 SNEGSKA (reference sequence). J lost 1 base, V lost 2 bases, and 10 bases had no gene match.

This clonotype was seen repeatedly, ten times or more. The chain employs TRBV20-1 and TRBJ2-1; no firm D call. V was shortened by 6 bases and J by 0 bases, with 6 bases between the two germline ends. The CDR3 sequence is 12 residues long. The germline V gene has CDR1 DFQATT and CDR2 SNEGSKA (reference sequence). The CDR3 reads CSAHLSYNEQFF. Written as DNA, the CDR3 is TGCAGTGCCCACCTCTCCTACAATGAGCAGTTCTTC.

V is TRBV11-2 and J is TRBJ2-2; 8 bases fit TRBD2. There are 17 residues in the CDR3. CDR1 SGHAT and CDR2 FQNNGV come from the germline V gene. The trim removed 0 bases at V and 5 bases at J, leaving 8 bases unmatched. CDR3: CASSLDLERGRTGELFF. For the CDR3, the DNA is TGTGCCAGCAGCTTAGATTTAGAGCGCGGGAGGACCGGGGAGCTGTTTTTT.

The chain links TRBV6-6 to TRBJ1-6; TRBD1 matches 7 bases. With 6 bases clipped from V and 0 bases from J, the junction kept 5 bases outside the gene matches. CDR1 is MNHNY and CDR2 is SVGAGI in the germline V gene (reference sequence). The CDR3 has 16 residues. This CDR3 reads CASRTGPSSYNSPLHF. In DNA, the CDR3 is TGTGCCAGCAGGACAGGGCCGAGCTCCTATAATTCACCCCTCCACTTT.

The chain's CDR3 is CASSSPLAGGGYNEQFF. Written as DNA, the CDR3 is TGCGCCAGCAGCTCCCCTTTAGCGGGAGGCGGTTACAATGAGCAGTTCTTC. The gene calls are TRBV5-1 and TRBJ2-1, with 10 nucleotides matching TRBD2. The CDR3 length is 17 residues. Germline lookup yields CDR1 SGHRS and CDR2 YFSETQ. The trim removed 3 bases at V and 4 bases at J, leaving 10 bases unmatched.

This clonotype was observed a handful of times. The CDR3 loop reads CASSRWDRGPEQYF. The CDR3 DNA reads as TGCGCCAGCAGCCGCTGGGACAGGGGGCCCGAGCAGTACTTC. This sequence joins TRBV4-3 and TRBJ2-7; 12 bases line up with TRBD1. V was pared by 4 bases and J by 6 bases, with 4 bases of the junction left unmatched. The CDR3 is made up of 14 amino acids. Germline loops: CDR1 LGHNA, CDR2 YSLEER.

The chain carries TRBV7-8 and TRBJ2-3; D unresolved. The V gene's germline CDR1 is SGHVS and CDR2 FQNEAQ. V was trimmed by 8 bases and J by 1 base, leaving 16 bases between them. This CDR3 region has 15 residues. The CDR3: CASGLSPARTDTQYF. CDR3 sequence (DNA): TGTGCCAGCGGGCTAAGCCCTGCCCGCACAGATACGCAGTATTTT. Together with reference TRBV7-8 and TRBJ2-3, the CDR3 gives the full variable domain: GAGVSQSPRYKVAKRGQDVALRCDPISGHVSLFWYQQALGQGPEFLTYFQNEAQLDKSGLPSDRFFAERPEGSVSTLKIQRTQQEDSAVYLCASGLSPARTDTQYFGPGTRLTVL.

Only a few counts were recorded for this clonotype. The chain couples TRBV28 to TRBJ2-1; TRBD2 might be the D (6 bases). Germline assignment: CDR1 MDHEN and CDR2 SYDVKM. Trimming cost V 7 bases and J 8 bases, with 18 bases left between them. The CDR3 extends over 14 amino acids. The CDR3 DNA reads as TGTGCCAGCACCTCAGGAGGGGAGGAGGATGAGCAGTTCTTC. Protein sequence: CASTSGGEEDEQFF.

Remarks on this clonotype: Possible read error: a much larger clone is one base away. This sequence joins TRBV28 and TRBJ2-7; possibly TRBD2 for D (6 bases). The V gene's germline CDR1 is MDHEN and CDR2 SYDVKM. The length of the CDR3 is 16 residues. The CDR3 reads CASRISGPKVGHERYF. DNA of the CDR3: TGTGCCAGCAGAATTAGCGGCCCCAAAGTGGGCCACGAGCGGTACTTC. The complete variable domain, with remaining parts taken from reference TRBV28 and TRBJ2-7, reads DVKVTQSSRYLVKRTGEKVFLECVQDMDHENMFWYRQDPGLGLRLIYFSYDVKMKEKGDIPEGYSVSREKKERFSLILESASTNQTSMYLCASRISGPKVGHERYFGPGTRLTVT.

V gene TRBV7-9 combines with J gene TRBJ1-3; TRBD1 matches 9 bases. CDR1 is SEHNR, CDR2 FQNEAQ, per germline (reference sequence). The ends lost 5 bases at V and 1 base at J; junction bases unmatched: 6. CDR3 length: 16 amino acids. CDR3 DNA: TGTGCCAGCAGCCCCCGGGGGACAGGGTCTGGAAACACCATATATTTT. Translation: CASSPRGTGSGNTIYF.

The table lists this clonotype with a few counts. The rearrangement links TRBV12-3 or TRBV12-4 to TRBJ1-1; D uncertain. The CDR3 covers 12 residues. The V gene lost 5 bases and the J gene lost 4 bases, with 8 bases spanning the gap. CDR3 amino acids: CASSPVTTEAFF. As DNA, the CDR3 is TGTGCCAGCAGTCCCGTCACCACTGAAGCTTTCTTT.

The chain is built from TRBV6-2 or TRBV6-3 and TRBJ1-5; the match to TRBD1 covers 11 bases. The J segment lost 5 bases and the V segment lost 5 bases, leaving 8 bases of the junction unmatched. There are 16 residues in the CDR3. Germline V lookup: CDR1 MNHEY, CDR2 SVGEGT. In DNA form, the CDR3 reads TGTGCCAGCAGTGACCACGAGGGACAGGGGGATCAGCCCCAGCATTTT. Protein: CASSDHEGQGDQPQHF.

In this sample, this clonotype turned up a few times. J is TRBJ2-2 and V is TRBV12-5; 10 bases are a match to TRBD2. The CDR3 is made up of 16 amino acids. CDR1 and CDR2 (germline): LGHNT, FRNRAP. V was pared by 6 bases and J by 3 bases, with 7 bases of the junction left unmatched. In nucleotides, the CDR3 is TGTGCTAGTGGCGGTCCAGCGGGAGGGGACACCGGGGAGCTGTTTTTT. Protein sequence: CASGGPAGGDTGELFF.